This is a list of T cell receptor beta chains from one sample in a study of cytomegalovirus exposure and HLA in healthy donors. The repertoire was sequenced with immunoSEQ multiplex PCR; TCRdb's copy has only in-frame clones and lacks some. Of under 200,000 clones listed, over 70% are singletons. The sample was PBMCs. Every receptor here comes from a woman in her thirties or forties in good health and CMV-seropositive. Both conserved end residues are part of each CDR3. The order of the fields is clone size, V gene, J gene, D gene, CDR3 protein, CDR3 DNA. A D gene is named only where the DNA matches it firmly. Clone size is stated in some rows and not others, as once, few, many or a class when expanded.

clone_size: few; v_call: TRBV19; j_call: TRBJ2-7; d_call: .; cdr3_aa: CASSIRGGTYEQYF; cdr3_nt: TGTGCCAGTAGTATCCGTGGGGGGACCTACGAGCAGTACTTC
clone_size: .; v_call: TRBV10-3; j_call: TRBJ2-2; d_call: .; cdr3_aa: CAIGESRSGGSTGELFF; cdr3_nt: TGTGCCATCGGTGAGTCGAGGTCAGGTGGGAGCACCGGGGAGCTGTTTTTT
clone_size: .; v_call: TRBV29-1; j_call: TRBJ1-4; d_call: TRBD1; cdr3_aa: CSAATGFDEKLFF; cdr3_nt: TGCAGCGCCGCGACAGGGTTCGATGAAAAACTGTTTTTT
clone_size: .; v_call: TRBV19; j_call: TRBJ1-2; d_call: .; cdr3_aa: CASSIVVGGNYGYTF; cdr3_nt: TGTGCCAGTAGTATTGTGGTCGGGGGGAACTATGGCTACACCTTC
clone_size: .; v_call: TRBV7-9; j_call: TRBJ2-1; d_call: .; cdr3_aa: CASSGGEQFF; cdr3_nt: TGTGCCAGCAGCGGCGGCGAGCAGTTCTTC
clone_size: .; v_call: TRBV30; j_call: TRBJ2-7; d_call: .; cdr3_aa: CAWSVRVFLGEQYF; cdr3_nt: TGTGCCTGGAGTGTACGGGTCTTTTTGGGCGAGCAGTACTTC
clone_size: .; v_call: TRBV11-1; j_call: TRBJ1-2; d_call: TRBD1; cdr3_aa: CASSLWGQGDYGYTF; cdr3_nt: TGTGCCAGCAGCTTATGGGGTCAGGGGGACTATGGCTACACCTTC
clone_size: once; v_call: TRBV2; j_call: TRBJ2-4; d_call: TRBD2; cdr3_aa: CASSHSGGMRHIQYF; cdr3_nt: TGTGCCAGCAGTCACAGCGGGGGGATGAGACACATTCAGTACTTC
clone_size: .; v_call: TRBV5-1; j_call: TRBJ1-4; d_call: TRBD1; cdr3_aa: CASSLDRGSTNEKLFF; cdr3_nt: TGCGCCAGCAGCTTGGACAGGGGATCAACTAATGAAAAACTGTTTTTT
clone_size: .; v_call: TRBV28; j_call: TRBJ2-1; d_call: .; cdr3_aa: CASSSLAYNEQFF; cdr3_nt: TGTGCCAGCAGTTCCCTTGCCTACAATGAGCAGTTCTTC
clone_size: .; v_call: TRBV6-5; j_call: TRBJ2-7; d_call: TRBD1; cdr3_aa: CASSRDRGAYEQYF; cdr3_nt: TGTGCCAGCAGTCGGGACAGGGGGGCCTACGAGCAGTACTTC
clone_size: .; v_call: TRBV19; j_call: TRBJ2-2; d_call: .; cdr3_aa: CASSHQTGELFF; cdr3_nt: TGTGCCAGTTCACACCAGACCGGGGAGCTGTTTTTT
clone_size: .; v_call: TRBV4-2; j_call: TRBJ2-2; d_call: .; cdr3_aa: CASSQDQQGNTGELFF; cdr3_nt: TGTGCCAGCAGCCAAGATCAACAGGGAAACACCGGGGAGCTGTTTTTT
clone_size: .; v_call: TRBV5-6; j_call: TRBJ2-3; d_call: TRBD2; cdr3_aa: CASSLSVGNLAGATDTQYF; cdr3_nt: TGTGCCAGCAGCCTGAGTGTGGGTAATCTAGCGGGGGCGACAGATACGCAGTATTTT
clone_size: .; v_call: TRBV6-1; j_call: TRBJ1-4; d_call: TRBD1; cdr3_aa: CASSAEGGRWEKLFF; cdr3_nt: TGTGCCAGCAGTGCCGAAGGGGGCCGGTGGGAAAAACTGTTTTTT
clone_size: .; v_call: TRBV28; j_call: TRBJ1-5; d_call: TRBD1; cdr3_aa: CASRGTGSNQPQHF; cdr3_nt: TGTGCCAGCCGGGGGACAGGAAGCAATCAGCCCCAGCATTTT
clone_size: few; v_call: TRBV30; j_call: TRBJ2-3; d_call: .; cdr3_aa: CAWSVEAGNTQYF; cdr3_nt: TGTGCCTGGAGTGTAGAGGCCGGAAATACGCAGTATTTT
clone_size: few; v_call: TRBV5-6; j_call: TRBJ1-1; d_call: TRBD1; cdr3_aa: CASNLGQGLGAEAFF; cdr3_nt: TGTGCCAGCAACCTCGGACAGGGTTTAGGGGCTGAAGCTTTCTTT
clone_size: .; v_call: TRBV5-6; j_call: TRBJ1-4; d_call: .; cdr3_aa: CASSQFATNEKLFF; cdr3_nt: TGTGCCAGCAGCCAGTTTGCAACTAATGAAAAACTGTTTTTT
clone_size: .; v_call: TRBV6-6; j_call: TRBJ1-1; d_call: TRBD1; cdr3_aa: CASKTGSVEAFF; cdr3_nt: TGTGCCAGCAAGACAGGGTCCGTTGAAGCTTTCTTT
clone_size: .; v_call: TRBV15; j_call: TRBJ1-2; d_call: TRBD1; cdr3_aa: CATSRAGGDPGYTF; cdr3_nt: TGTGCCACCAGCAGAGCAGGGGGCGACCCTGGCTACACCTTC
clone_size: .; v_call: TRBV6-6; j_call: TRBJ1-4; d_call: TRBD1; cdr3_aa: CASSLGQGASIEKLFF; cdr3_nt: TGTGCCAGCAGCCTCGGACAGGGTGCAAGTATAGAAAAACTGTTTTTT
clone_size: .; v_call: TRBV7-2; j_call: TRBJ2-3; d_call: .; cdr3_aa: CASSFGPSTDTQYF; cdr3_nt: TGTGCCAGCAGCTTTGGCCCAAGCACAGATACGCAGTATTTT
clone_size: .; v_call: TRBV28; j_call: TRBJ1-3; d_call: .; cdr3_aa: CASSFLRAGPRSGNTIYF; cdr3_nt: TGTGCCAGCAGTTTCCTTAGAGCAGGGCCCCGCTCTGGAAACACCATATATTTT
clone_size: .; v_call: TRBV11-2; j_call: TRBJ1-1; d_call: .; cdr3_aa: CASSLDLAGGEAFF; cdr3_nt: TGTGCCAGCAGCTTAGATCTAGCGGGCGGTGAAGCTTTCTTT
clone_size: .; v_call: TRBV5-1; j_call: TRBJ2-2; d_call: .; cdr3_aa: CASSPARGFNTGELFF; cdr3_nt: TGCGCCAGCAGTCCGGCCAGGGGATTCAACACCGGGGAGCTGTTTTTT
clone_size: once; v_call: TRBV27; j_call: TRBJ1-1; d_call: .; cdr3_aa: CASSSRTEAFF; cdr3_nt: TGTGCCAGCAGTTCCCGGACAGAAGCTTTCTTT
clone_size: .; v_call: TRBV9; j_call: TRBJ2-5; d_call: .; cdr3_aa: CASSVQGTNQETQYF; cdr3_nt: TGTGCCAGCAGCGTACAGGGGACCAACCAAGAGACCCAGTACTTC
clone_size: .; v_call: TRBV9; j_call: TRBJ2-3; d_call: TRBD2; cdr3_aa: CASSLRGSGYTDTQYF; cdr3_nt: TGTGCCAGCAGCCTTAGGGGTAGCGGGTACACAGATACGCAGTATTTT
clone_size: .; v_call: TRBV6-5; j_call: TRBJ1-2; d_call: TRBD1; cdr3_aa: CASSRQGARGYTF; cdr3_nt: TGTGCCAGCAGTAGACAGGGGGCGCGGGGCTACACCTTC
clone_size: .; v_call: TRBV5-1; j_call: TRBJ1-1; d_call: .; cdr3_aa: CASSLGTVNEAFF; cdr3_nt: TGCGCCAGCAGCTTGGGAACAGTTAATGAAGCTTTCTTT
clone_size: .; v_call: TRBV6-5; j_call: TRBJ1-2; d_call: .; cdr3_aa: CASSPGVGNYGYTF; cdr3_nt: TGTGCCAGCAGCCCAGGGGTAGGGAACTATGGCTACACCTTC
clone_size: .; v_call: TRBV28; j_call: TRBJ2-7; d_call: .; cdr3_aa: CASSPPTGRVSYEQYF; cdr3_nt: TGTGCCAGCAGTCCCCCCACGGGCAGGGTGTCCTACGAGCAGTACTTC
clone_size: .; v_call: TRBV10-2; j_call: TRBJ2-7; d_call: .; cdr3_aa: CASSEGGNSYEQYF; cdr3_nt: TGCGCCAGCAGTGAGGGAGGGAACTCCTACGAGCAGTACTTC
clone_size: .; v_call: TRBV7-2; j_call: TRBJ2-5; d_call: .; cdr3_aa: CASSLSSGQETQYF; cdr3_nt: TGTGCCAGCAGCTTAAGTAGCGGCCAAGAGACCCAGTACTTC
clone_size: .; v_call: TRBV7-2; j_call: TRBJ1-2; d_call: .; cdr3_aa: CASSDTKHYGYTF; cdr3_nt: TGTGCCAGCAGCGATACTAAACACTATGGCTACACCTTC
clone_size: .; v_call: TRBV27; j_call: TRBJ2-1; d_call: .; cdr3_aa: CASSDTGTLYNEQFF; cdr3_nt: TGTGCCAGCAGTGACACCGGGACACTCTACAATGAGCAGTTCTTC
clone_size: .; v_call: TRBV6-5; j_call: TRBJ1-1; d_call: .; cdr3_aa: CASRSVLNTEAFF; cdr3_nt: TGTGCCAGCCGGTCGGTTTTGAACACTGAAGCTTTCTTT
clone_size: .; v_call: TRBV30; j_call: TRBJ2-3; d_call: TRBD2; cdr3_aa: CAWSRLAGGLSTDTQYF; cdr3_nt: TGTGCCTGGAGTAGGCTAGCGGGGGGCCTTAGCACAGATACGCAGTATTTT
clone_size: .; v_call: TRBV28; j_call: TRBJ2-7; d_call: TRBD1; cdr3_aa: CASSFIKGQGHEQYF; cdr3_nt: TGTGCCAGCAGTTTTATAAAGGGACAGGGCCACGAGCAGTACTTC
clone_size: .; v_call: TRBV6-6; j_call: TRBJ2-2; d_call: .; cdr3_aa: CASSYLTGELFF; cdr3_nt: TGTGCCAGCAGTTACCTTACCGGGGAGCTGTTTTTT
clone_size: few; v_call: TRBV6-1; j_call: TRBJ2-3; d_call: .; cdr3_aa: CASGNRGTTDTQYF; cdr3_nt: TGTGCCAGCGGGAATCGGGGAACCACAGATACGCAGTATTTT